A selection of T cell receptor beta chains follows, all from one sample in a study of blood T cells in healthy people across ages. TCRdb used MiXCR to reprocess the 5' RACE reads, holding one entry per CDR3 protein. Among 1.5 million to 1.8 million distinct CDR3 sequences, 35% to 45% were seen once, and the ten largest hold more than 4%. Material: blood. The receptors shown here come from a young woman in good health. The CDR3 runs from the conserved cysteine through the conserved F or W. A D gene is named only where the DNA matches it firmly.

d_gene,len,v_gene,CDR3aa
-,15,TRBV6-2/TRBV6-3,CASSYSRGLAGELFF
-,13,TRBV29-1,CSVVRRLDTEAFF
-,16,TRBV6-2/TRBV6-3,CASRNHRGRLEQPQHF
-,16,TRBV27,CASRVWESQARYEQYF
-,17,TRBV10-3,CTISESTGLYSNQPQHF
-,13,TRBV27,CASSFGRDNEQFF
-,14,TRBV29-1,CSVYPGRMLAEAFF
-,13,TRBV27,CASTRTANEKLFF
-,13,TRBV28,CASSPVLSGELFF
-,17,TRBV12-3/TRBV12-4,CASSPRGRGLMNTEAFF
-,12,TRBV28,CASSFTVRGYTF
TRBD1,16,TRBV4-3,CTSSQVRDSHHNGYTF
-,12,TRBV28,CSSSRRAYGYTF
-,15,TRBV7-9,CASSLVVTENTEAFF
-,13,TRBV20-1,CSARDLSTGELFF
-,14,TRBV3-1,CASSKGSITDTQYF
-,11,TRBV3-1,CASSQGYLLFF
TRBD2,17,TRBV12-3/TRBV12-4,CASSLLRLAGGLNEQFF
-,15,TRBV27,CASSLNQQVYNEQFF
-,15,TRBV14,CASSLTVGDPYEQYF
TRBD2,14,TRBV12-3/TRBV12-4,CASTAGLHYNEQFF
TRBD1,20,TRBV7-2,CASSLVGEGTGTVGNSPLHF
-,13,TRBV7-9,CASNIQESYEQYF
TRBD1,14,TRBV9,CASSVGTANSPLHF
TRBD2,16,TRBV7-7,CASSPMEGLAVYEQYF
-,12,TRBV25-1,CASQGFGEKLFF
-,13,TRBV7-8,CASSLLPQGDQFF
-,15,TRBV6-6,CASTIQGSSYNEQFF
TRBD2,19,TRBV20-1,CSATSFGTSGSLHSYEQYF
-,14,TRBV25-1,CASSPRDPREMQFF
-,14,TRBV6-6,CASSYSTVYNEQYF
-,12,TRBV20-1,CSARPRVTGYTF
TRBD1,14,TRBV7-2,CASSLASKGQGSFF
TRBD1,15,TRBV5-1,CASSWGQGNYNEQYF
-,14,TRBV15,CATSSPGETDTQYF
-,17,TRBV6-6,CASSYSKGWSYNSPLHF
-,14,TRBV19,CASSSWTDPTEAFF
-,13,TRBV7-2,CASSLRGGDEQFF
-,16,TRBV4-3,CASSQYTSSYNSPLHF
-,13,TRBV20-1,CSAFLRGNTEAFF